This T cell receptor (beta chain) was recorded in a study of T cell repertoires in cytomegalovirus infection. At the level of the study: As its CMV epitopes, the study selected recently identified HLA-C-restricted and well-studied HLA-B-restricted targets. Public TCR beta signatures indicated both CMV infection and matching HLA type. Findings of the study overall: CMV-specific TCR beta clonotypes restricted by HLA-C were the ones dominating the ex vivo response. Identification of carriers of CMV plus the relevant HLA was performed using cumulative public TCR beta family frequency.

V lost 4 bases, J lost 0 bases, and 13 bases lay in between. Per the germline V gene, CDR1 is MNHEY and CDR2 is SMNVEV (reference sequence). This CDR3 contains 16 residues. As regards this clonotype: Its antigen remains unknown.

Each CDR3 protein gets one entry after TCRdb re-called the reads with MiXCR. Of about a million distinct CDR3 sequences listed, less than 40% were seen once; the top ten hold 11% to 15%. This TCR came from a human donor in good health (CMV status not recorded). Some clones in this sample may be carry-over from other donors' samples. Here the sequenced sample was cultured CD8+ T cells from PBMCs, taken from culture after CMV antigen stimulation. The chain employs TRBV27 and TRBJ2-1; D remains ambiguous. The chain's CDR3 is CASSSSVTRSYNEQFF. The CDR3 DNA sequence: TGTGCCAGCAGTTCCTCAGTGACGCGCTCCTACAATGAGCAGTTCTTC.